This T cell receptor beta chain was sequenced in a study of blood T cells in healthy people across ages (dated by TCRdb to between 2014 and 2017). For the wider study: Template switching captured roughly one uniquely barcoded TCR beta cDNA molecule per two T cells in model experiments. Using deep sequencing normalized with unique cDNA molecular identifiers, the study measured how TCR beta repertoire diversity changes with age. The donors were split into four age groups: young (average 16 years), middle-aged (over 35), aged (over 55) and long-lived (approximately 80). Donors of different ages were randomly distributed across sequencing lanes to avoid experimental bias. Using the same blood draw, the study looked at two additional independent replicas of 1 million unique cDNA reads for two donors, one aged 18 to 30 and the other aged 80 or older.

The library was prepared using 5' RACE. Sequencing relied on an Illumina HiSeq 2500. A second PCR of about 6 to 11 cycles was run with a J-beta primer mix and a sample-barcoded 5' primer. A unique molecular identifier was introduced onto each TCR beta cDNA molecule by a template-switch 5' adaptor carrying 12 random nucleotides. Each sample yielded at least 2.5 million CDR3-containing paired-end reads. First-strand cDNA was synthesized from all RNA with the Mint cDNA synthesis kit, primed by a TRBC-specific oligonucleotide. Following uracil-DNA glycosylase treatment, a first 18-cycle PCR with universal primers M1SS and BC2_uni_R was performed on all cDNA. As for the authors' bioinformatics: For normalization, 1 million high-quality reads were randomly selected from each sample, with every read carrying a distinct molecular identifier. Reads with shared molecular identifiers were discarded instead of being binned into consensus sequences. MiTCR, set to a Q25 quality threshold and the strictest error-elimination algorithm, was used for CDR3 identification, clonotype clustering and error correction. A nonparametric unseen species model using Euler transformation provided a lower-bound estimate of total TCR beta diversity. The public reads were run again by TCRdb, first through fastp at Q25 and then through MiXCR, and only productive beta chains were kept. CDR3 protein duplicates are merged, each entry listing the most common genes and DNA. TCRdb's processing, not the study's, gives the V and J calls here. Recorded for this sample are around 1,700,000 distinct CDR3 sequences; 25% to 30% of them occurred a single time. Approximately 7.7% of the sample is taken by the ten largest.

After removal of 0 bases from V and 6 bases from J, the junction retains 8 bases not matched to a gene. Spanning cysteine to phenylalanine, the CDR3 consists of 15 amino acids. Only the CDR3 DNA is retained, 45 bases long and in frame from the first base. CDR1 DFQATT and CDR2 SNEGSKA were looked up in the germline V gene (reference sequence). Overall study results and their limits: Compared with the aged group, the long-lived group had more naive CD4+ T cells, fewer expanded clones and increased TCR diversity, a pattern suggesting age selection. Observed TCR beta diversity per million T cells fell roughly linearly with age, and a significant reduction was already apparent by age around 36. Observed TCR beta diversity correlated strongly with the percentage of naive T cells measured by flow cytometry. Total diversity estimates from one million sequenced T cells were considered lower bounds and underestimates. The CMV infection status of donors was not known, potentially confounding age-related changes in expanded clonotypes. Since profiling was done on bulk unsorted PBMCs, naive and antigen-experienced compartments could not be conclusively compared.

The roughly 39 donors, aged about 6 to 100 years, were systemically healthy Caucasian individuals from Russia. Each donor gave 8 to 10 milliliters of peripheral blood, drawn into EDTA-treated Vacutainer tubes. PBMCs were isolated by Ficoll-Paque density-gradient centrifugation, with at least 6 million obtained per sample. Total RNA, at least 6 micrograms per sample, was extracted from PBMCs with Trizol reagent. The percentages of naive CD45RAhigh/CD27high T cells were determined by flow cytometry on a PBMC aliquot from every donor. A remark on this clonotype: Which antigen it targets is not known. No clone much larger than this one lies a single base away; base qualities are absent.

Sequenced input: blood. The sequence was obtained from a young woman in good health. The chain is encoded by TRBV20-1 joined to TRBJ2-3; 8 bases in the middle match TRBD1. The nucleotides read TGCAGTGCTAGAGATCTCCAGGGGGCTGATGATACGCAGTATTTT. Its amino acids are CSARDLQGADDTQYF.